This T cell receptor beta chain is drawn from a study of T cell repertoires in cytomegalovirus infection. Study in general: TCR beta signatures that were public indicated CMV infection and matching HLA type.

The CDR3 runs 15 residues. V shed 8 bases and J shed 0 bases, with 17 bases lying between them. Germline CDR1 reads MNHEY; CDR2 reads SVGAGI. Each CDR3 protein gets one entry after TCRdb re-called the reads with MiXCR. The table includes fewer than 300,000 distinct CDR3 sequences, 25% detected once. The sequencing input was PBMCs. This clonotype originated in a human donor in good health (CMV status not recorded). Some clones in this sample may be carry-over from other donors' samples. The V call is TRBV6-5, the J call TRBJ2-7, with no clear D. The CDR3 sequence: CASQVTDSSSYEQYF. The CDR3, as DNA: TGTGCCAGCCAAGTTACAGACTCTTCCTCCTACGAGCAGTACTTC.